This is a list of T cell receptor beta chains from one sample in a study of blood T cell repertoires in COVID-19. TCRdb's table, derived via immunoSEQ multiplex PCR, lists solely in-frame clones and lacks some. The data contain approximately 300,000 clones, about nine tenths of them singletons. Sequencing input: PBMCs or T cells enriched from blood (not recorded which). These receptor sequences come from a man between 60 and 75 years old who had recovered from COVID-19. CDR3s include the opening cysteine and the closing phenylalanine or tryptophan. The D gene is left open where the match is weak. Not every row has a clone size; where given, it reads once, few, many or a size class.

V	J	size	D	CDR3	DNA
TRBV18	TRBJ1-2	NA	TRBD1	CASSPLGQGRGDGYTF	TGTGCCAGCTCACCACTCGGACAGGGCCGAGGGGATGGCTACACCTTC
TRBV29-1	TRBJ2-1	NA	TRBD1	CSGGQTYNEQFF	TGCAGCGGGGGACAGACCTACAATGAGCAGTTCTTC
TRBV3-1/TRBV3-2	TRBJ1-1	NA	TRBD1	CASSRGTGQGVSEAFF	TGTGCCAGCAGCCGGGGTACGGGACAGGGTGTGTCCGAAGCTTTCTTT
TRBV5-1	TRBJ1-4	NA	NA	CASSLGRGYEKLFF	TGCGCCAGCAGCTTGGGTAGGGGGTATGAAAAACTGTTTTTT
TRBV28	TRBJ1-5	NA	NA	CASSWTSGNQPQHF	TGTGCCAGCAGTTGGACTAGTGGCAATCAGCCCCAGCATTTT
TRBV28	TRBJ2-3	NA	NA	CASSRRGGVVDTQYF	TGTGCCAGCAGCAGACGAGGGGGGGTGGTAGATACGCAGTATTTT
TRBV4-2	TRBJ2-1	few	NA	CASRGQGNEQFF	TGTGCCAGCAGAGGCCAGGGCAATGAGCAGTTCTTC
TRBV6-5	TRBJ1-6	NA	NA	CASSLRPSRDSPLHF	TGTGCCAGCAGTTTAAGACCTAGTCGTGATTCACCCCTCCACTTT
TRBV3-1/TRBV3-2	TRBJ2-7	NA	TRBD2	CASSKIGLALGEQYF	TGTGCCAGCAGCAAAATTGGACTAGCGTTGGGCGAGCAGTACTTC
TRBV5-1	TRBJ2-3	NA	TRBD2	CASSPPLRLATPQDTQYF	TGCGCCAGCAGCCCCCCATTGAGACTAGCGACCCCCCAGGATACGCAGTATTTT
TRBV3-1/TRBV3-2	TRBJ1-4	NA	TRBD1	CASSQDSGRGVTKLFF	TGTGCCAGCAGCCAAGATAGCGGCAGGGGGGTAACAAAACTGTTTTTT
TRBV5-8	TRBJ1-2	NA	TRBD1	CASSLRTGDIYGYTF	TGTGCCAGCAGCTTGCGGACAGGGGACATCTATGGCTACACCTTC
TRBV7-9	TRBJ2-5	once	NA	CASSLEALETQYF	TGTGCCAGCAGCTTGGAGGCTCTCGAGACCCAGTACTTC
TRBV28	TRBJ2-2	few	TRBD1	CASSPTGLNTGELFF	TGTGCCAGCAGCCCGACAGGGTTAAACACCGGGGAGCTGTTTTTT
TRBV7-3	TRBJ2-7	NA	TRBD1	CASSLNRDRNYEQYF	TGTGCCAGCAGCTTAAACCGGGACAGGAACTACGAGCAGTACTTC
TRBV5-1	TRBJ2-3	NA	NA	CASSFSTDTQYF	TGCGCCAGCAGCTTCTCCACAGATACGCAGTATTTT
TRBV7-3	TRBJ2-2	NA	NA	CASSPEGPNTGELFF	TGTGCCAGCAGCCCCGAGGGCCCGAACACCGGGGAGCTGTTTTTT
TRBV24-1	TRBJ2-7	NA	NA	CATSGPGYEQYF	TGTGCCACCTCCGGACCGGGGTACGAGCAGTACTTC
TRBV3-1/TRBV3-2	TRBJ2-2	NA	TRBD2	CASSQVLAGGLTGELFF	TGTGCCAGCAGCCAAGTCCTAGCGGGAGGGTTAACCGGGGAGCTGTTTTTT
TRBV7-2	TRBJ2-7	NA	NA	CASSLGTGVPPYEQYF	TGTGCCAGCAGCTTAGGAACGGGAGTCCCCCCCTACGAGCAGTACTTC
TRBV15	TRBJ1-3	NA	NA	CATSRVFGDRGDSGNTIYF	TGTGCCACCAGCAGAGTATTTGGCGACCGAGGCGACTCTGGAAACACCATATATTTT
TRBV6-1	TRBJ2-5	NA	NA	CASSEGAISEETQYF	TGTGCCAGCAGTGAAGGGGCCATATCGGAAGAGACCCAGTACTTC
TRBV18	TRBJ2-1	NA	TRBD2	CASSHGRGSGRNEQFF	TGTGCCAGCTCGCATGGGAGGGGTAGCGGGAGGAATGAGCAGTTCTTC
TRBV19	TRBJ2-4	NA	TRBD2	CASSIEGGLAAIAKNIQYF	TGTGCCAGTAGTATAGAGGGCGGACTAGCGGCAATAGCCAAAAACATTCAGTACTTC